Following are 7 T cell receptor beta chains from one sample sequenced in a study of cytomegalovirus exposure and HLA in healthy donors. Use of 60 Vbeta and 13 Jbeta primers characterized the PCR. Data came from immunoSEQ multiplex PCR; TCRdb stores just in-frame clones and leaves some out. In the table there are some 180,000 clones, 77% of which are singletons. What was sequenced was PBMCs. These receptors were taken from a man between 18 and 29 years old in good health and CMV-seronegative.

This chain uses TRBV7-2 with TRBJ1-3, with D maybe TRBD1 (6 bases). The CDR3 is 15 amino acids. V lost 6 bases and J lost 2, with 14 bases in between. CDR1 and CDR2 from the germline V gene are SGHTA and FQGNSA. The CDR3: CASSRGGAPGNTIYF. The CDR3 DNA reads TGTGCCAGCAGTCGTGGGGGGGCGCCTGGAAACACCATATATTTT.

The V call is TRBV6-5, the J call TRBJ1-4; TRBD1 agrees at 11 bases. The V gene end was trimmed by 0 bases and the J gene end by 8 bases; junction bases not matched to a gene: 5. The CDR3 runs 16 residues. Germline V gene sequence: CDR1 MNHEY, CDR2 SVGAGI. CDR3 in amino acids: CASSYSGQGAGEKLFF. The CDR3, as DNA: TGTGCCAGCAGTTACTCCGGACAGGGGGCAGGGGAAAAACTGTTTTTT.

This chain links TRBV15 with TRBJ2-5; a possible D gene is TRBD2 (7 bases). Looked up from germline, CDR1 is LNHNV and CDR2 is YYDKDF (reference sequence). CDR3 size: 13 residues. The V and J ends lost 8 bases and 5 bases respectively, with 15 bases between them. The CDR3 protein is CATGRGPGETQYF. CDR3 nucleotide sequence: TGTGCCACCGGGCGGGGGCCTGGGGAGACCCAGTACTTC.

A remark on this clone: One end of the junction is discordant with germline, which a read error may explain. This rearrangement joins TRBV14 to TRBJ2-2; 7 bases are a match to TRBD1. The CDR3 has 14 amino acids. Germline V gene sequence: CDR1 SGHDN, CDR2 FVKESK. This CDR3 is CASSLQGNPGELFF. The CDR3 DNA reads as TGTGCCAGCAGCCTACAGGGGAACCCCGGGGAGCTGTTTTTT.

This clone showed up just a few times. The chain couples TRBV18 to TRBJ1-1; the match to TRBD1 covers 7 bases. This CDR3 contains 15 residues. CDR1 KGHSH and CDR2 LQKENI come from the germline V gene. The junction had 14 bases not matched to a gene; V was cut back by 3 bases and J by 10 bases. As DNA, the CDR3 is TGTGCCAGCTCACCGTCGACAGGGATCGGGTTTGGAGCTTTCTTT. It encodes CASSPSTGIGFGAFF. Full variable domain (rest looked up from reference TRBV18 and TRBJ1-1): NAGVMQNPRHLVRRRGQEARLRCSPMKGHSHVYWYRQLPEEGLKFMVYLQKENIIDESGMPKERFSAEFPKEGPSILRIQQVVRGDSAAYFCASSPSTGIGFGAFFGQGTRLTVV.

This chain links TRBV10-2 with TRBJ2-5; possible D gene TRBD2, 6 bases. V was shortened by 0 bases and J by 2 bases, with 16 bases between the two germline ends. Germline-derived CDR1 and CDR2 are WSHSY and SAAADI. The CDR3 is 17 residues long. CDR3 sequence: CASSESSLRGPQETQYF. In nucleotides, the CDR3 is TGCGCCAGCAGTGAGTCGAGTTTGCGGGGCCCACAAGAGACCCAGTACTTC.

J is TRBJ1-4 and V is TRBV19, with 9 bases that match TRBD1. With 6 bases clipped from V and 12 bases from J, the junction kept 14 bases outside the gene matches. This CDR3 is 15 amino acids long. Germline V gene lookup returns CDR1 LNHDA and CDR2 SQIVND (reference sequence). Written as DNA, the CDR3 is TGTGCCAGTAGGGACCGGGACAGGGTAAGCCGTGAACTGTTTTTT. Translated: CASRDRDRVSRELFF.